These 30 T cell receptor beta chains were sequenced from one sample in a study of CD8 T cells in ankylosing spondylitis (dated by TCRdb to 2016 to 2017). Library generation was performed with 5' RACE. The reads were generated on an Illumina HiSeq 2500. TCRdb's own reprocessing of the public reads used fastp at Q25 and MiXCR and kept productive beta chains. When rows share a CDR3 protein, they turn into one entry using the most common DNA and genes. The sample table shows 700,000 to 850,000 distinct CDR3 sequences, and approximately 12% are seen once. The ten largest account for roughly 0.51% of the sample. On the study overall, not on this receptor specifically: Blood from ankylosing spondylitis patients appeared to be characterized by a TCR beta motif made up of 8 or 9 highly homologous amino acid variants.

The antigens of these receptors remain unknown. What was sequenced was blood, either unsorted or a sorted T cell fraction (not recorded which). These receptors all come from a male donor with ankylosing spondylitis.

This clonotype was seen more than once but under ten times. This chain uses TRBV4-3 with TRBJ2-3, with TRBD2 matching over 7 bases. The V gene end was trimmed by 1 base and the J gene end by 5 bases; junction bases not matched to a gene: 9. Germline values: CDR1 LGHNA, CDR2 YSLEER. The CDR3 has 16 residues. In DNA form, the CDR3 reads TGCGCCAGCAGCCAAGGGGGAGGGCCTCAGGGAGATACGCAGTATTTT. It translates to CASSQGGGPQGDTQYF.

V is TRBV5-1 and J is TRBJ2-5; D not certain. The CDR3 has 14 residues. Trimming cost V 0 bases and J 5 bases, with 11 bases left between them. Germline V gene sequence: CDR1 SGHRS, CDR2 YFSETQ. CDR3: CASSLAPPGETQYF. CDR3 bases: TGCGCCAGCAGCTTGGCACCCCCTGGGGAGACCCAGTACTTC. Filled out from reference TRBV5-1 and TRBJ2-5, the complete variable domain reads KAGVTQTPRYLIKTRGQQVTLSCSPISGHRSVSWYQQTPGQGLQFLFEYFSETQRNKGNFPGRFSGRQFSNSRSEMNVSTLELGDSALYLCASSLAPPGETQYFGPGTRLLVL.

V and J are TRBV21-1 and TRBJ2-7; the D segment call TRBD2 is taken from the table without a DNA check. TRBV21-1 is a listed pseudogene. The CDR3 spans 15 residues. CDR3 DNA: TGTGCCAGCAGCGTCCTTGGCCCAAAAGGAGTCGAGCAGTACTTC. This gives the protein CASSVLGPKGVEQYF.

The rearrangement uses TRBV5-1 and TRBJ2-1; 7 bases match TRBD2. J was trimmed by 4 bases and V by 4 bases; bases with no gene match: 14. Germline values: CDR1 SGHRS, CDR2 YFSETQ. The CDR3 is made up of 17 amino acids. CDR3 region: CASSLTPASGSYNEQFF. CDR3 sequence (DNA): TGCGCCAGCAGCCTCACCCCGGCTAGCGGAAGTTACAATGAGCAGTTCTTC.

The V call is TRBV15, the J call TRBJ2-3; TRBD2 agrees at 7 bases. Germline CDR1 reads LNHNV; CDR2 reads YYDKDF (reference sequence). Trimming at V came to 4 bases and at J to 1 base, leaving 8 bases not matched to a gene. CDR3 length: 16 amino acids. The CDR3 coding sequence is TGTGCCACCAGCAAGGGTTCAACTAGCGGCACAGATACGCAGTATTTT. This gives the protein CATSKGSTSGTDTQYF.

Regarding this clonotype: A much more abundant neighbour one base away suggests this may be a read error. J is TRBJ2-1 and V is TRBV20-1; TRBD1 is a possible D gene (5 bases). The CDR3 sequence is 19 residues long. The germline V gene has CDR1 DFQATT and CDR2 SNEGSKA (reference sequence). The DNA of the CDR3 is TGCAGTGGTAGAGATGTCCGAGAGACAGAGTTCAGATCCTACAATGAGCAGTTCTTC. It encodes CSGRDVRETEFRSYNEQFF.

This clonotype was observed many times. The chain employs TRBV7-2 and TRBJ1-2, with a weak D call TRBD1 (6 bases). The germline V gene has CDR1 SGHTA and CDR2 FQGNSA. The CDR3 runs 14 residues. V was clipped by 4 bases and J by 1 base, with 10 bases between them. The CDR3 nucleotides read TGTGCCAGCAGCTCAGGACAGTATAACTATGGCTACACCTTC. Its translation: CASSSGQYNYGYTF. Together with reference TRBV7-2 and TRBJ1-2, the CDR3 gives the full variable domain: GAGVSQSPSNKVTEKGKDVELRCDPISGHTALYWYRQSLGQGLEFLIYFQGNSAPDKSGLPSDRFSAERTGGSVSTLTIQRTQQEDSAVYLCASSSGQYNYGYTFGSGTRLTVV.

At least ten counts were recorded for this clonotype. The rearrangement links TRBV20-1 to TRBJ2-4; 7 bases match TRBD2. J was trimmed by 3 bases and V by 7 bases; bases with no gene match: 9. Germline V CDR1 and CDR2: DFQATT, SNEGSKA (reference sequence). This CDR3 has 14 amino acids. The CDR3 loop reads CSVAGVGLKNIQYF. CDR3 DNA: TGCAGTGTTGCGGGAGTGGGGCTCAAAAACATTCAGTACTTC.

This clonotype was seen more than once but under ten times. This chain uses TRBV28 with TRBJ2-7, with TRBD2 matching 13 bases. Germline V lookup: CDR1 MDHEN, CDR2 SYDVKM. V lost 8 bases and J lost 5; bases outside the gene matches: 9. This CDR3 has 15 residues. The CDR3 nucleotides read TGTGCCAGCTGTCGGACTAGCGGGAGAATCGACGAGCAGTACTTC. It encodes CASCRTSGRIDEQYF. The full variable domain, rest sourced from reference TRBV28 and TRBJ2-7, is DVKVTQSSRYLVKRTGEKVFLECVQDMDHENMFWYRQDPGLGLRLIYFSYDVKMKEKGDIPEGYSVSREKKERFSLILESASTNQTSMYLCASCRTSGRIDEQYFGPGTRLTVT.

This clonotype turned up a few times. The rearrangement links TRBV18 to TRBJ2-7; 8 positions match TRBD1. Germline values: CDR1 KGHSH, CDR2 LQKENI. With 1 base clipped from V and 2 bases from J, the junction kept 7 bases outside the gene matches. This CDR3 contains 16 residues. The CDR3 here is CASSPQAGGSAYEQYF. The CDR3 nucleotides read TGTGCCAGCTCACCACAGGCAGGGGGCAGCGCCTACGAGCAGTACTTC.

This clonotype appeared a few times. The rearrangement uses TRBV27 and TRBJ2-6; D is uncertain. The CDR3 runs 16 residues. Trimming stripped 9 bases from V and 2 bases from J, with 17 bases between. The germline CDR1 and CDR2 sequences are MNHEY and SMNVEV (reference sequence). CDR3 residues: CASYTRAQPGANVLTF. CDR3 nucleotide sequence: TGTGCCAGTTATACAAGGGCCCAACCTGGGGCCAACGTCCTGACTTTC.

The chain employs TRBV2 and TRBJ1-2; 8 nucleotides agree with TRBD1. Germline V gene lookup returns CDR1 SNHLY and CDR2 FYNNEI. V shed 6 bases and J 4 bases; nucleotides not matched to a gene: 10. CDR3 length: 15 residues. The CDR3 DNA reads as TGTGCCAGCAGCGACTGGACAGGGAAGGGCTATGGCTACACCTTC. Its translation is CASSDWTGKGYGYTF.

In this sample, this clonotype turned up a few times. The rearrangement joins TRBV10-1 to TRBJ2-7; 10 positions match TRBD2. The CDR3 covers 15 residues. After removal of 0 bases from V and 10 bases from J, the junction contained 9 bases not matched to a gene. Germline loops: CDR1 WNHNN, CDR2 SYGVQD (reference sequence). The CDR3 DNA follows: TGCGCCAGCAGTGAGTCGAGAGCGGGAGGGCCCAAACAGTACTTC. Amino acid sequence: CASSESRAGGPKQYF.

The sample holds a few counts of this clonotype. The chain recombines TRBV29-1 with TRBJ2-7; possibly TRBD1 for D (6 bases). V was trimmed by 2 bases and J by 6 bases, leaving 14 bases between them. The CDR3 covers 13 residues. From germline, CDR1 is SQVTM and CDR2 ANQGSEA. The CDR3 spells CSVERGHGGEQYF. CDR3 DNA sequence: TGCAGCGTTGAAAGGGGACACGGAGGCGAGCAGTACTTC.

In nucleotides, the CDR3 is TGTGCCAGCACCTTTCTGGGGGCAAACAACAATGAGCAGTTCTTC. Amino acids: CASTFLGANNNEQFF. The rearrangement links TRBV27 to TRBJ2-1; a possible D gene is TRBD1 (6 bases). The CDR3 spans 15 residues. Germline CDR1 and CDR2: MNHEY and SMNVEV (reference sequence). V was trimmed by 7 bases and J by 5 bases, leaving 18 bases between them.

The rearrangement links TRBV3-1 to TRBJ2-1, with a tentative D call TRBD1 (6 bases). The CDR3 consists of 14 residues. Trimming took off 3 bases at V and 7 bases at J, with 13 bases between the two ends. The germline gives CDR1 LGHDT, CDR2 YNNKEL (reference sequence). For the CDR3, the DNA is TGTGCCAGCAGCCAGGGGGCCGGGGTGAATGAGCAGTTCTTC. It encodes CASSQGAGVNEQFF.

The sample holds many counts of this clonotype. The rearrangement uses TRBV20-1 and TRBJ2-5, with TRBD1 as a possible D gene (6 bases). Trimming stripped 1 base from V and 1 base from J, with 19 bases between. Germline V lookup: CDR1 DFQATT, CDR2 SNEGSKA (reference sequence). The length of the CDR3 is 17 residues. For the CDR3, the DNA is TGCAGTGCTAGAGGCAGGACAGTTATGGTACGCCAAGAGACCCAGTACTTC. It is translated as CSARGRTVMVRQETQYF.

This clonotype was detected many times. The gene calls are TRBV6-5 and TRBJ1-5; D gene unclear. The V and J ends lost 2 bases and 0 bases respectively, with 2 bases between them. CDR3 size: 13 residues. Germline values: CDR1 MNHEY, CDR2 SVGAGI. CDR3 bases: TGTGCCAGCAGTTACGATAGCAATCAGCCCCAGCATTTT. Translated: CASSYDSNQPQHF.

This clonotype has only a few counts. CDR3 protein: CASSVFPNYGYTF. The CDR3 region has the DNA TGTGCCAGCAGTGTCTTTCCGAACTATGGCTACACCTTC. V gene TRBV6-1 combines with J gene TRBJ1-2; D call uncertain. V was cut by 4 bases and J by 2 bases, with 8 bases left in between. Germline-derived CDR1 and CDR2 are MNHNS and SASEGT. This CDR3 has 13 amino acids.

The chain links TRBV11-1 to TRBJ2-1; 8 nucleotides align to TRBD2. The V gene end was trimmed by 2 bases and the J gene end by 3 bases; junction bases not matched to a gene: 3. The CDR3 length is 15 residues. Per the germline V gene, CDR1 is SGHAT and CDR2 is FQDESV (reference sequence). The CDR3 sequence is CASSLQSGSYNEQFF. The CDR3 DNA reads TGTGCCAGCAGCTTACAGAGCGGGAGCTACAATGAGCAGTTCTTC.

This clonotype has more than one count but fewer than ten. The CDR3 protein is CASSSPLRRGSYEQYF. For the CDR3, the DNA is TGTGCCAGCAGTTCCCCCCTCCGCAGGGGATCCTACGAGCAGTACTTC. The chain carries TRBV12-3 or TRBV12-4 and TRBJ2-7, with D possibly matching TRBD1 (6 bases). The CDR3 is 16 amino acids. Trimming pared 4 bases from V and 1 base from J, leaving 17 bases between.

This clonotype has just a few counts. V gene TRBV4-1 combines with J gene TRBJ1-1; no definite D call. This CDR3 has 16 amino acids. Trimming pared 3 bases from V and 1 base from J, leaving 15 bases between. Germline CDR1 is MGHRA and CDR2 is YSYEKL. Here the CDR3 DNA reads TGCGCCAGCAGCCACCAAGTGGGGTTCCCGAACACTGAAGCTTTCTTT. Translated, it gives CASSHQVGFPNTEAFF.

CDR3: CASSSQRGTLNNEQFF. In nucleotides, the CDR3 is TGTGCCAGCAGCTCACAGCGGGGAACCTTGAACAATGAGCAGTTCTTC. The rearrangement uses TRBV5-6 and TRBJ2-1; 7 bases fit TRBD2. Looked up from germline, CDR1 is SGHDT and CDR2 is YYEEEE. CDR3 length equals 16 residues. The junction had 11 bases not matched to a gene; V was cut back by 3 bases and J by 5 bases.

This clonotype has only a few counts. This chain uses TRBV7-9 with TRBJ1-6, with 7 nucleotides matching TRBD1. Germline V gene sequence: CDR1 SEHNR, CDR2 FQNEAQ (reference sequence). The J segment lost 5 bases and the V segment lost 3 bases, leaving 10 bases of the junction unmatched. The CDR3 runs 17 residues. CDR3 nucleotide sequence: TGTGCCAGCAGCTTGGGGAATGGGGACAGACATAATTCACCCCTCCACTTT. Translating gives CASSLGNGDRHNSPLHF. Combining the CDR3 with reference TRBV7-9 and TRBJ1-6 gives the whole variable domain DTGVSQNPRHKITKRGQNVTFRCDPISEHNRLYWYRQTLGQGPEFLTYFQNEAQLEKSRLLSDRFSAERPKGSFSTLEIQRTEQGDSAMYLCASSLGNGDRHNSPLHFGNGTRLTVT.

The sample holds a few counts of this clonotype. This sequence joins TRBV7-2 and TRBJ2-4; possibly TRBD2 for D (5 bases). The germline V and J ends were trimmed by 5 bases and 2 bases, with 13 bases remaining between them. Germline CDR1 and CDR2: SGHTA and FQGNSA. The CDR3 consists of 15 residues. The CDR3 sequence is CASSLLPGTKNIQYF. DNA for the CDR3: TGTGCCAGCAGCCTCCTTCCGGGGACCAAAAACATTCAGTACTTC. Supplemented by reference TRBV7-2 and TRBJ2-4, the full variable domain reads GAGVSQSPSNKVTEKGKDVELRCDPISGHTALYWYRQSLGQGLEFLIYFQGNSAPDKSGLPSDRFSAERTGGSVSTLTIQRTQQEDSAVYLCASSLLPGTKNIQYFGAGTRLSVL.

This clonotype was counted ten times or more. The J gene is TRBJ2-1, the V gene TRBV24-1; D may be TRBD2 (5 bases). This CDR3 region has 11 residues. Germline values: CDR1 KGHDR, CDR2 SFDVKD. The V end lost 4 bases, the J end lost 15 bases, and 12 bases lay between the germline ends. CDR3 DNA: TGTGCCACCAGTGAACGGGAATCATGGTTCTTC. It specifies CATSERESWFF.

The rearrangement joins TRBV9 to TRBJ1-2; 7 bases fit TRBD1. CDR1 and CDR2 from the germline V gene are SGDLS and YYNGEE. CDR3 size: 12 residues. J lost 6 bases, V lost 2 bases, and 1 base had no gene match. CDR3 DNA sequence: TGTGCCAGCAGCGTTGACAGGGATGGCTACACCTTC. Protein: CASSVDRDGYTF.

CDR3 nucleotides: TGTGCCAGCAGTTTGATAGGGAAGTACACCGGGGAGCTGTTTTTT. Translating it yields CASSLIGKYTGELFF. The V gene is TRBV28, the J gene TRBJ2-2; D is uncertain. The CDR3 is 15 amino acids. Germline-derived CDR1 and CDR2 are MDHEN and SYDVKM. V gave up 3 bases and J gave up 3 bases, with 11 bases separating them.

This clonotype has only a few counts. The gene calls are TRBV29-1 and TRBJ1-4; D ambiguous. The germline V and J ends were trimmed by 3 bases and 8 bases, with 13 bases remaining between them. CDR3 length equals 13 residues. Germline lookup yields CDR1 SQVTM and CDR2 ANQGSEA. The CDR3 bases are TGCAGCGTTGAGGGTGGGTCAGAGGAAAAACTGTTTTTT. This encodes CSVEGGSEEKLFF. Together with reference TRBV29-1 and TRBJ1-4, the CDR3 gives the full variable domain: SAVISQKPSRDICQRGTSLTIQCQVDSQVTMMFWYRQQPGQSLTLIATANQGSEATYESGFVIDKFPISRPNLTFSTLTVSNMSPEDSSIYLCSVEGGSEEKLFFGSGTQLSVL.

This clonotype was seen a handful of times. This chain joins TRBV9 and TRBJ2-7; D might be TRBD1 or TRBD2, each matching 6 bases. The CDR3 spans 13 residues. Trimming stripped 0 bases from V and 5 bases from J, with 9 bases between. CDR1 SGDLS and CDR2 YYNGEE come from the germline V gene. CDR3 nucleotides: TGTGCCAGCAGCGTAGTAGGGGGGAACGAGCAGTACTTC. Its protein is CASSVVGGNEQYF.